Listed below are T cell receptor beta chains from one sample, sequenced in a study of T cells in Graves' hyperthyroidism and ophthalmopathy. MiXCR was run by TCRdb on the multiplex PCR reads, yielding one entry per CDR3 protein. Seen here are 600,000 to 700,000 distinct CDR3 sequences, around 15% observed once, and the top ten hold around 4%. Sequencing used blood. The receptors were gathered from a woman between 35 and 50 years old with Graves' ophthalmopathy. CDR3s include the opening cysteine and the closing phenylalanine or tryptophan.

V	J	CDR3
TRBV19	TRBJ2-5	CASSIWVGSNGAETQYF
TRBV11-3	TRBJ1-2	CASSLGGVTGANYGYTF
TRBV5-1	TRBJ2-2	CASSRDSQGGELFF
TRBV29-1	TRBJ2-5	CSVEAVRETQYF
TRBV6-1	TRBJ2-4	CASSEMGNIQYF
TRBV20-1	TRBJ1-1	CSASGSTEAFF
TRBV19	TRBJ2-5	CASSRGLQFVTQYF
TRBV5-1	TRBJ2-7	CASSSGTGGMEEYF
TRBV4-3	TRBJ2-2	CASSQEAAVETGELFF
TRBV30	TRBJ2-2	CAWSVTGGATGELFF
TRBV9	TRBJ1-2	CASSVGRSNYGYTF
TRBV19	TRBJ2-5	CASSELAGVQETQYF
TRBV7-9	TRBJ2-5	CASSFGPYQETQYF
TRBV30	TRBJ2-4	CAWTLAGQGDIQYF
TRBV6-1	TRBJ1-5	CASSQDRSTYSNQPQHF
TRBV2	TRBJ2-7	CASSDQGGHEQYF
TRBV27	TRBJ2-7	CASRDGQDGIEQYF
TRBV6-2/TRBV6-3	TRBJ1-5	CASRPDRLYSNQPQHF
TRBV11-1	TRBJ2-1	CASSSTSEDNEQFF
TRBV27	TRBJ1-2	CASSTQTGDYGYTF
TRBV12-3/TRBV12-4	TRBJ1-5	CASSGGGKPSNQPQHF
TRBV20-1	TRBJ2-2	CSVRTANTGELFF
TRBV30	TRBJ1-5	CAWSRGLGQPQHF
TRBV20-1	TRBJ1-1	CSATGQVANTEAFF
TRBV5-1	TRBJ2-7	CASSPPWRGEGYEQYF
TRBV11-2	TRBJ1-6	CASSLRGEQSYNSPLHF
TRBV20-1	TRBJ1-5	CSGKGVGQPQHF
TRBV12-3/TRBV12-4	TRBJ2-7	CASTLGGGFYEQYF
TRBV20-1	TRBJ2-7	CSARDGLAGFHEQYF
TRBV7-8	TRBJ2-3	CASSLRTGTSGTDTQYF
TRBV27	TRBJ1-5	CASSPLTGGPDQPQHF
TRBV4-2	TRBJ2-5	CASSQDFQGRQETQYF
TRBV19	TRBJ2-1	CASNEGTYNNEQFF
TRBV5-4	TRBJ2-7	CASSRGTSAPYEQYF
TRBV12-3/TRBV12-4	TRBJ2-7	CASSLAPLTTYEQYF
TRBV6-5	TRBJ1-2	CASSWDRAVPYGYTF
TRBV12-3/TRBV12-4	TRBJ1-1	CASSFLQGASTEAFF
TRBV7-6	TRBJ1-5	CASSPSGSQPQHF
TRBV27	TRBJ1-5	CASSPIRGQPQHF